This entry is about one TCR beta chain. Its antigen is currently unknown. The PCR ran on 60 Vbeta and 13 Jbeta primers. Clones were read by immunoSEQ multiplex PCR, and TCRdb kept only the in-frame ones, dropping some. The data hold tens of thousands of clones, with approximately 84% observed a single time. These data originate in a study of cytomegalovirus exposure and HLA in healthy donors. Broader study findings: In vitro confirmation showed a few CMV-associated chains to be CMV antigen specific.

This CDR3 is 16 amino acids long. With V trimmed by 0 bases and J by 9 bases, 5 bases remained unmatched. CDR1 is SGHRS, CDR2 YFSETQ, per germline. Sample: PBMCs. The chain is built from TRBV5-1 and TRBJ1-6, with TRBD1 matching 11 bases. This TCR came from a man aged 45-60 years in good health and CMV-seronegative. This chain's CDR3 is CASSLGGTGGSSPLHF. CDR3 in DNA: TGCGCCAGCAGCTTGGGCGGGACAGGGGGTTCTTCACCCCTCCACTTT.